One sample yielded the 5 T cell receptor beta chains listed below, sequenced in a study of blood T cell repertoires in COVID-19. Assay: immunoSEQ multiplex PCR; the TCRdb copy retains only in-frame clones and omits some. This table has 400,000 to 550,000 clones, more than 85% appearing once. Sequencing was performed on peripheral blood. The origin of the receptors is a woman in her twenties or thirties with acute or convalescent COVID-19.

The gene calls are TRBV18 and TRBJ2-3, with 9 nucleotides matching TRBD1. J was trimmed by 5 bases and V by 6 bases; bases with no gene match: 9. The CDR3 length is 15 residues. Looked up from germline, CDR1 is KGHSH and CDR2 is LQKENI. The CDR3 DNA reads TGTGCCAGCTCTCCCGGACAGGGGTCGAGAGATACGCAGTATTTT. Its translation is CASSPGQGSRDTQYF.

CDR3 sequence: CASWMGQGGGYTF. CDR3 bases: TGTGCCAGCTGGATGGGACAGGGAGGGGGCTACACCTTC. V and J are TRBV2 and TRBJ1-2, with 9 bases matching TRBD1. V shed 8 bases, J shed 8 bases, and the junction held 9 bases outside the gene matches. Germline V gene lookup returns CDR1 SNHLY and CDR2 FYNNEI. This CDR3 has 13 residues.

On this clone itself: Additional DNA sequences in this sample encode the identical CDR3. The V call is TRBV27, the J call TRBJ1-1; no firm D call. The V and J ends lost 3 bases and 1 base respectively, with 6 bases between them. CDR1 and CDR2 (germline): MNHEY, SMNVEV (reference sequence). CDR3 length: 13 residues. The DNA for the CDR3 is TGTGCCAGCAGTTTTTCCAGGAACACTGAAGCTTTCTTT. As protein: CASSFSRNTEAFF.

The V call is TRBV7-2, the J call TRBJ2-2, with 7 positions matching TRBD2. CDR3 length: 17 residues. Trimming cost V 5 bases and J 1 base; bases outside gene matches: 10. CDR1 and CDR2 (germline): SGHTA, FQGNSA. CDR3 DNA sequence: TGTGCCAGCAGCCCTCAGGTTACGGGGGGGAACACCGGGGAGCTGTTTTTT. It yields the protein CASSPQVTGGNTGELFF.

This chain uses TRBV10-3 with TRBJ2-3; 7 bases match TRBD1. CDR1 and CDR2 from the germline V gene are ENHRY and SYGVKD. This CDR3 region has 13 residues. The trim removed 10 bases at V and 4 bases at J, leaving 8 bases unmatched. CDR3: CATRDSTADTQYF. Here the CDR3 DNA reads TGTGCCACCCGGGACAGCACCGCAGATACGCAGTATTTT.